What follows describes a single T cell receptor beta chain. CDR3 length equals 16 residues. With 0 bases removed from V and 7 bases from J, the gap between germline ends came to 13 bases. Germline V CDR1 and CDR2: LGHNA, YSLEER. The authors ran a second PCR of about 7 to 11 cycles using a sample-barcoded 5' primer and a J-beta primer mix. One entry per CDR3 protein, called by TCRdb with MiXCR from the 5' RACE reads. Of under 2,000,000 distinct CDR3 sequences in the sample, 49% were seen once. The data originate from a study of blood T cells in healthy people across ages. Isolation per sample recovered at least 7 million PBMCs.

V gene TRBV4-3 combines with J gene TRBJ1-6; D call uncertain. The TCR sequence derives from a woman aged 35 to 49 in good health. The specimen was blood. The chain's CDR3 is CASSQDRGGRNSPLHF. The CDR3 DNA reads as TGCGCCAGCAGCCAAGATCGGGGAGGTAGAAATTCACCCCTCCACTTT.